This TCR beta chain was recorded in a study of PD-1 blockade in classical Hodgkin lymphoma. Time point defined: cycle 4 day 1 (C4D1), after more than five weeks of nivolumab. Each patient's relapse followed autologous stem cell transplantation, and brentuximab vedotin exposure varied. The CDR3 has 13 residues. The repertoire was sequenced with immunoSEQ multiplex PCR; TCRdb's copy has only in-frame clones and lacks some. This table has under 35,000 clones, approximately 65% appearing once. The source was peripheral blood mononuclear cells (PBMCs), collected before the fourth cycle of nivolumab. The chain combines TRBV12-2 with TRBJ1-5. TRBV12-2 is shown as a pseudogene. The origin of this receptor is a human donor with classical Hodgkin lymphoma. Written as DNA, the CDR3 is TGTGCAAGTCGCTTAGGAAGGCCCCAGCCCCAGCATTTT. As protein: CASRLGRPQPQHF.